This paragraph covers one TCR beta chain sequence. This sample is drawn from a study of blood T cell repertoires in COVID-19. Study-wide context: Spain, Italy and the United States supplied samples that represented acute and convalescent COVID-19.

CDR1 SGHKS and CDR2 YYEKEE come from the germline V gene (reference sequence). Trimming took 1 base from V and 0 from J, leaving 5 bases between them. The length of the CDR3 is 13 residues. Authors' processing steps: Estimated nucleated cell counts came from reference gene primer amplification. Repertoires were generated with immunoSEQ multiplex PCR, while TCRdb's copy carries only in-frame clones and drops some. The V and J calls and clone size are taken from that table; D and trimming were inferred from the DNA. The sample contains 150,000 to 200,000 clones, around nine tenths of which appear only once.

This receptor was obtained from an older man with acute or convalescent COVID-19. The genes are TRBV5-5 and TRBJ2-7; D uncertain. Sequencing used peripheral blood. For the CDR3, the DNA is TGTGCCAGCAGCTTGTGGGCCTCCTACGAGCAGTACTTC. It codes for CASSLWASYEQYF.